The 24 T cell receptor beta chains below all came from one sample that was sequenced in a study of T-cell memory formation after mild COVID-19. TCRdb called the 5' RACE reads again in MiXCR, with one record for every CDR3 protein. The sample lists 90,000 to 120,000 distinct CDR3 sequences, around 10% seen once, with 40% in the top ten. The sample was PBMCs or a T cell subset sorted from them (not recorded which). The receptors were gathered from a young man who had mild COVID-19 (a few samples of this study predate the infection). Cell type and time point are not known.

The CDR3 nucleotides read TGTGCCAGCAGCTTATGGGACAGCTCCTACGAGCAGTACTTC. Amino acids: CASSLWDSSYEQYF. This chain uses TRBV11-1 with TRBJ2-7, with 7 bases that match TRBD1. Germline V gene data show CDR1 as SGHAT and CDR2 as FQDESV (reference sequence). With V trimmed by 2 bases and J by 0 bases, 1 base remained unmatched. There are 14 residues in the CDR3. The full variable domain, rest sourced from reference TRBV11-1 and TRBJ2-7, is EAEVAQSPRYKITEKSQAVAFWCDPISGHATLYWYRQILGQGPELLVQFQDESVVDDSQLPKDRFSAERLKGVDSTLKIQPAELGDSAMYLCASSLWDSSYEQYFGPGTRLTVT.

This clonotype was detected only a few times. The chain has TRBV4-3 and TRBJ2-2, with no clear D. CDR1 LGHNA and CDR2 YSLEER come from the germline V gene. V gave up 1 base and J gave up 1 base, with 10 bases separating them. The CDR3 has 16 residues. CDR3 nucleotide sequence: TGCGCCAGCAGCCAAGGGGCCATCATGAACACCGGGGAGCTGTTTTTT. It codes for CASSQGAIMNTGELFF.

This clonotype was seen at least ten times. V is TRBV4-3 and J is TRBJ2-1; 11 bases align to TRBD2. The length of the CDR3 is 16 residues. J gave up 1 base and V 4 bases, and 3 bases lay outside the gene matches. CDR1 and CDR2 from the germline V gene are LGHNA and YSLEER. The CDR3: CASSRGTSGSYNEQFF. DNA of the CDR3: TGCGCCAGCAGCCGGGGGACTAGCGGTTCCTACAATGAGCAGTTCTTC.

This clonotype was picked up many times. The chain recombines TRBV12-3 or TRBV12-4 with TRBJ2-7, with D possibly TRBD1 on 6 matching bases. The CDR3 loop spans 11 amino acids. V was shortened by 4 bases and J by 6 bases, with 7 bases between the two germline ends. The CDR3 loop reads CASSSRGEQYF. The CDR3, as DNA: TGTGCCAGCAGTTCCAGGGGCGAGCAGTACTTC.

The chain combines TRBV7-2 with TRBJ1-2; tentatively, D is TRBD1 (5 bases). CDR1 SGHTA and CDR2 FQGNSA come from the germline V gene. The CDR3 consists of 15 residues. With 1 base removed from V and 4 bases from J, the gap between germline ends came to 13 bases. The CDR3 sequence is CASSLVLGQPYGYTF. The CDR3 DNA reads TGTGCCAGCAGCTTAGTGTTAGGACAACCCTATGGCTACACCTTC.

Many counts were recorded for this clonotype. The CDR3 loop is CASSGGGASTDTQYF. The CDR3 nucleotides are TGTGCCAGCAGTGGCGGGGGGGCCAGCACAGATACGCAGTATTTT. V is TRBV6-4 and J is TRBJ2-3, with TRBD2 matching 9 bases. J gave up 0 bases and V 4 bases, and 2 bases lay outside the gene matches. Germline CDR1 MRHNA, CDR2 SNTAGT. The CDR3 is 15 amino acids.

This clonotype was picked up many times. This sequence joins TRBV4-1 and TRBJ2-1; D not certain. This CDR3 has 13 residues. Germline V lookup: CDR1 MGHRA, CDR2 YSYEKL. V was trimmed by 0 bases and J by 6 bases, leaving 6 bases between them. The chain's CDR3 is CASSQDPFNEQFF. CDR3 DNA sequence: TGCGCCAGCAGCCAAGATCCGTTCAATGAGCAGTTCTTC.

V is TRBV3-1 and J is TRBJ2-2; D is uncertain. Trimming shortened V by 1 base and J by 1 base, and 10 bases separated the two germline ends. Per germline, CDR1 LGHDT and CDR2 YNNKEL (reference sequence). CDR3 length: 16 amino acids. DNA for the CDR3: TGTGCCAGCAGCCAAGTTGTCAACCGGAACACCGGGGAGCTGTTTTTT. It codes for CASSQVVNRNTGELFF.

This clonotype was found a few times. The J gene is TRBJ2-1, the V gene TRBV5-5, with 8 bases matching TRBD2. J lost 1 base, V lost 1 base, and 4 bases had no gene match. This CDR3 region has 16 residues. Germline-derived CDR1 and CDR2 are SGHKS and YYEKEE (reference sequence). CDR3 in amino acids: CASSLSGGGSYNEQFF. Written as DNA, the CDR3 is TGTGCCAGCAGCTTGTCAGGCGGGGGGTCCTACAATGAGCAGTTCTTC. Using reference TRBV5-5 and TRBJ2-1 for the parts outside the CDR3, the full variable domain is DAGVTQSPTHLIKTRGQQVTLRCSPISGHKSVSWYQQVLGQGPQFIFQYYEKEERGRGNFPDRFSARQFPNYSSELNVNALLLGDSALYLCASSLSGGGSYNEQFFGPGTRLTVL.

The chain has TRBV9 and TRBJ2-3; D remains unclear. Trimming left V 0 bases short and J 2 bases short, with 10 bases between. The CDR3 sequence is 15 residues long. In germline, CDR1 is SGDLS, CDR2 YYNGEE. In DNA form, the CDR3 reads TGTGCCAGCAGCGTAGATGGTCTTACCACAGATACGCAGTATTTT. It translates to CASSVDGLTTDTQYF.

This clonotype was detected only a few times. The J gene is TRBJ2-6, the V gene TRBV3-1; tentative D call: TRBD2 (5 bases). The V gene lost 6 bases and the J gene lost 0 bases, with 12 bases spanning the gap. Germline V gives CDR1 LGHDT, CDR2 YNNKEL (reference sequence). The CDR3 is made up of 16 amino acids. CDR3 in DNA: TGTGCCAGCAGGCCGTTGGAGGCCTCTGGGGCCAACGTCCTGACTTTC. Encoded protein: CASRPLEASGANVLTF.

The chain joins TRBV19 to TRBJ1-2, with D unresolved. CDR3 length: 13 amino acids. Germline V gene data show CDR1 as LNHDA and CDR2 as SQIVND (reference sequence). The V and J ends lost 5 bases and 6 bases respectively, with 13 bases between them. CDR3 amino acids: CASSPRLVHGYTF. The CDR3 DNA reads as TGTGCCAGTAGTCCCAGACTGGTTCATGGCTACACCTTC.

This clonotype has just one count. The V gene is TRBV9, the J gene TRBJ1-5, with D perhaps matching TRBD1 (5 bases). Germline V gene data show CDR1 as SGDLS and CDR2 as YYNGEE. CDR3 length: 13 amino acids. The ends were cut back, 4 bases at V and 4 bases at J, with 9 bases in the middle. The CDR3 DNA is TGTGCCAGCAGCCCCTGGGGGAATCAGCCCCAGCATTTT. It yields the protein CASSPWGNQPQHF.

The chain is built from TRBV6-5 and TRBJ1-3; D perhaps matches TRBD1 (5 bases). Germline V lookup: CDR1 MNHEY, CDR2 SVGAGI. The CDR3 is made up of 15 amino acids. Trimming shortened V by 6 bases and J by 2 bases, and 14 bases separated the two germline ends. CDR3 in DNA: TGTGCCAGCAGCGTTACCGGGGGGACTGGAAACACCATATATTTT. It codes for CASSVTGGTGNTIYF.

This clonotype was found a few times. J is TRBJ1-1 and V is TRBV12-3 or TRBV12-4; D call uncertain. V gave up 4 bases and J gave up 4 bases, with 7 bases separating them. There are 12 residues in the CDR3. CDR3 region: CASSSTGTEAFF. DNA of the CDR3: TGTGCCAGCAGTTCAACGGGCACTGAAGCTTTCTTT.

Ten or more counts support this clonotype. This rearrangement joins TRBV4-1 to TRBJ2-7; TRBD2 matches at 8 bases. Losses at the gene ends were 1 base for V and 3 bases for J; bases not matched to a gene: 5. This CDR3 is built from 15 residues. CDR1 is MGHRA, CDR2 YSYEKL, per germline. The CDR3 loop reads CASSQGAGGDYEQYV. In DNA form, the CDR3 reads TGCGCCAGCAGCCAAGGGGCGGGGGGAGACTACGAGCAGTACGTC.

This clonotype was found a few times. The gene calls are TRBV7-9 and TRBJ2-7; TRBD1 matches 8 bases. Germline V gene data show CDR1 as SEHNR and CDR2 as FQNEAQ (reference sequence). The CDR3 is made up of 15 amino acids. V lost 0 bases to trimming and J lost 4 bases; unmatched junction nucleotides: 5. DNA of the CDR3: TGTGCCAGCAGCTTAGCAGAGACAGGGGAGTACGAGCAGTACTTC. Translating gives CASSLAETGEYEQYF. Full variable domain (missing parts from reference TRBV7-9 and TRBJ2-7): DTGVSQNPRHKITKRGQNVTFRCDPISEHNRLYWYRQTLGQGPEFLTYFQNEAQLEKSRLLSDRFSAERPKGSFSTLEIQRTEQGDSAMYLCASSLAETGEYEQYFGPGTRLTVT.

The CDR3 sequence is CASSQDQGGLEQYF. The CDR3 coding sequence is TGCGCCAGCAGCCAAGATCAAGGCGGACTCGAGCAGTACTTC. The chain joins TRBV4-1 to TRBJ2-7; D is perhaps TRBD2 (5 bases). The CDR3 loop spans 14 amino acids. Germline V gives CDR1 MGHRA, CDR2 YSYEKL. The V end was cut by 0 bases, the J end by 6 bases, with 12 bases between.

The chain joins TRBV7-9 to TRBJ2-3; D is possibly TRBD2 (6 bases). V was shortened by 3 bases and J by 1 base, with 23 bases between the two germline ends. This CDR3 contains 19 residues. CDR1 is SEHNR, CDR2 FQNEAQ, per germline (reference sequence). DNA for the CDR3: TGTGCCAGCAGCTTGTGGCGGACTACCCAAACAAAACGCACAGATACGCAGTATTTT. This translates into CASSLWRTTQTKRTDTQYF.

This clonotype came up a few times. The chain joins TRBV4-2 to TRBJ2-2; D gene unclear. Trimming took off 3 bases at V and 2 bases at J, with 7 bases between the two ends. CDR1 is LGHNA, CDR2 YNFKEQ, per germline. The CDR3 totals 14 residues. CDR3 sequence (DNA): TGTGCCAGCAGCCAGGGCTTCAACACCGGGGAGCTGTTTTTT. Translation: CASSQGFNTGELFF.

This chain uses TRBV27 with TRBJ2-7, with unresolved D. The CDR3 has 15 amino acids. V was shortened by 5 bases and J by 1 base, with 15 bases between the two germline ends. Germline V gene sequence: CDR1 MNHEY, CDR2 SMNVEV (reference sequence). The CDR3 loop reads CASSRTASKSYEQYV. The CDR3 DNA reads TGTGCCAGCAGTAGGACGGCCTCAAAATCCTACGAGCAGTACGTC.

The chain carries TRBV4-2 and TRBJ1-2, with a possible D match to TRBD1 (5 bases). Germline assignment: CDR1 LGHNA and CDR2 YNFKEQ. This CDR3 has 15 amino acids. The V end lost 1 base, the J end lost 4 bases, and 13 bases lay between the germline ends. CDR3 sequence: CASSQAGVTLYGYTF. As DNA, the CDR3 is TGTGCCAGCAGCCAAGCGGGGGTAACTCTCTATGGCTACACCTTC.

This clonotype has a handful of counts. The chain's CDR3 is CASSQDAGAGTEAFF. DNA of the CDR3: TGCGCCAGCAGCCAAGATGCGGGGGCGGGCACTGAAGCTTTCTTT. The chain combines TRBV4-1 with TRBJ1-1, with a tentative D call TRBD1 (6 bases). The germline gives CDR1 MGHRA, CDR2 YSYEKL. With 0 bases removed from V and 4 bases from J, the gap between germline ends came to 12 bases. The CDR3 is 15 residues long.

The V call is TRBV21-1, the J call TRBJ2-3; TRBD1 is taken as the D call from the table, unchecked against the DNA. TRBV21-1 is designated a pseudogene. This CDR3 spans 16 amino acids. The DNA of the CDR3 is TGTGCCAGCATCGTTTACCGTGGGGGGGGCACAGATACGCAGTATTTT. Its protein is CASIVYRGGGTDTQYF.